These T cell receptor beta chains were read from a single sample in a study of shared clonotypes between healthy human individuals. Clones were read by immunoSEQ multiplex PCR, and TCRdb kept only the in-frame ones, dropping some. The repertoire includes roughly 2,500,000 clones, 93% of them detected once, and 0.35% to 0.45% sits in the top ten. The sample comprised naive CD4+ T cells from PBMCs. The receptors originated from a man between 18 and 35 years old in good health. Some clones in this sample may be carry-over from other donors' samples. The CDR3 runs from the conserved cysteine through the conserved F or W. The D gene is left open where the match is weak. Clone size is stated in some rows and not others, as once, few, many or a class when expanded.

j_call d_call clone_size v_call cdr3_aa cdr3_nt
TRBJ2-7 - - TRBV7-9 CASSLAGVEQYF TGTGCCAGCAGCTTAGCAGGGGTCGAGCAGTACTTC
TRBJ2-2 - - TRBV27 CASSFGGAGELFF TGTGCCAGCAGTTTCGGTGGAGCCGGGGAGCTGTTTTTT
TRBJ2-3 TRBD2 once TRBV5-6 CASSRGLAGGDTQYF TGTGCCAGCAGCAGGGGACTAGCGGGAGGGGATACGCAGTATTTT
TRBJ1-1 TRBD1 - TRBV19 CASSIGAGGNTEAFF TGTGCCAGTAGTATCGGGGCAGGGGGTAACACTGAAGCTTTCTTT
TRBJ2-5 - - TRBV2 CASNTEAGLETQYF TGTGCCAGCAACACTGAGGCAGGTTTGGAGACCCAGTACTTC
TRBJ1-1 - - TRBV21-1 CAQGYTEAFF TGTGCCCAGGGGTACACTGAAGCTTTCTTT
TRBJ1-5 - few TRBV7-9 CASSLANVRQPQHF TGTGCCAGCAGCTTAGCCAACGTCCGTCAGCCCCAGCATTTT
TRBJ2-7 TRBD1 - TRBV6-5 CASSLQGANTLYEQYF TGTGCCAGCAGTTTGCAGGGGGCGAACACCCTCTACGAGCAGTACTTC
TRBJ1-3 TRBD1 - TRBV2 CASRVRQGYYSGNTIYF TGTGCCAGCAGGGTTCGACAGGGGTATTATTCTGGAAACACCATATATTTT
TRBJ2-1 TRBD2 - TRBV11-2 CASSSSGRRNNEQFF TGTGCCAGCAGCTCTAGCGGGAGGAGGAACAATGAGCAGTTCTTC
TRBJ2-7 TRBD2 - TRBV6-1 CASSERSSGAYEQYF TGTGCCAGCAGTGAAAGGTCTAGCGGGGCCTACGAGCAGTACTTC
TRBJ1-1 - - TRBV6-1 CASSPGPWVNTEAFF TGTGCCAGCAGTCCCGGCCCTTGGGTGAACACTGAAGCTTTCTTT
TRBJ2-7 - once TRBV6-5 CASGSGYEQYF TGTGCCAGCGGGTCGGGCTACGAGCAGTACTTC
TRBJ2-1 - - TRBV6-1 CASTPGWGHGEQFF TGTGCCAGCACCCCTGGGTGGGGGCACGGTGAGCAGTTCTTC
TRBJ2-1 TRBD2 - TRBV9 CASSTRGAGGPERNEQFF TGTGCCAGCAGCACGCGCGGAGCGGGAGGGCCTGAGAGGAATGAGCAGTTCTTC
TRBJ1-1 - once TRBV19 CASSMVVNTEAFF TGTGCCAGTAGTATGGTTGTAAACACTGAAGCTTTCTTT
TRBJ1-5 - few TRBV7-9 CASSLSAEGQPQHF TGTGCCAGCAGCTTATCGGCAGAGGGCCAGCCCCAGCATTTT
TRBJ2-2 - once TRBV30 CAWSAGELFF TGTGCCTGGAGCGCCGGGGAGCTGTTTTTT
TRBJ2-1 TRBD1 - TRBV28 CASSTRTGWANEQFF TGTGCCAGCAGCACCCGGACAGGGTGGGCCAATGAGCAGTTCTTC
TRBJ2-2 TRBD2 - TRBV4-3 CASSRATSGRSTGELFF TGCGCCAGCAGCCGCGCCACTAGCGGGAGGAGCACCGGGGAGCTGTTTTTT
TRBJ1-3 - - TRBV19 CASSIESFSGNTIYF TGTGCCAGTAGTATAGAGAGCTTCTCTGGAAACACCATATATTTT
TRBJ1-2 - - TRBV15 CATSRDRYGYTF TGTGCCACCAGCAGAGACCGGTACGGCTACACCTTC
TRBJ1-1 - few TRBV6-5 CAAGNTEAFF TGTGCCGCGGGGAACACTGAAGCTTTCTTT
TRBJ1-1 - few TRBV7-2 CASSAGKNTEAFF TGTGCCAGCAGCGCCGGGAAGAACACTGAAGCTTTCTTT
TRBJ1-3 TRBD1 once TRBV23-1 CASRKLTGGGNTIYF TGCGCCAGCAGGAAGTTGACAGGGGGAGGAAACACCATATATTTT
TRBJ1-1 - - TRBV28 CAAGENTEAFF TGTGCCGCCGGAGAGAACACTGAAGCTTTCTTT
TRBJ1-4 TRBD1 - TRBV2 CASTGQGNYNEKLFF TGTGCCAGCACGGGACAGGGGAACTATAATGAAAAACTGTTTTTT
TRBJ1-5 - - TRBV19 CASSMESRQPQHF TGTGCCAGTAGTATGGAAAGTCGCCAGCCCCAGCATTTT
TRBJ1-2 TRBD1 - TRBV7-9 CASSLRPDRGNYGYTF TGTGCCAGCAGCCTCCGACCCGACAGGGGAAACTATGGCTACACCTTC
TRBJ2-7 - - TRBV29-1 CSVEDSTYEQYF TGCAGCGTTGAGGACAGCACCTACGAGCAGTACTTC
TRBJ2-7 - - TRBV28 CATYGNGQAYEQYF TGTGCCACCTACGGGAACGGGCAAGCCTACGAGCAGTACTTC
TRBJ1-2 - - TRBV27 CASSLQGGYGYTF TGTGCCAGCAGTTTACAGGGTGGGTATGGCTACACCTTC
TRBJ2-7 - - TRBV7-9 CASSLGTQAYEQYF TGTGCCAGCAGCTTAGGGACTCAGGCCTACGAGCAGTACTTC
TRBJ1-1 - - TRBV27 CASSPGLTFEAFF TGTGCCAGCAGCCCCGGACTCACATTTGAAGCTTTCTTT
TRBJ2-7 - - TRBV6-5 CASSHGSQQYF TGTGCCAGCAGCCACGGGAGCCAGCAGTACTTC